This T cell receptor beta chain is drawn from a study of cytomegalovirus exposure and HLA in healthy donors. The CDR3 consists of 13 residues. V trimming: 6 bases; J trimming: 6 bases; junction bases outside the gene matches: 7. CDR1 is MNHNS, CDR2 SASEGT, per germline. Both 60 Vbeta primers and 13 Jbeta primers went into the PCR. Sequenced by immunoSEQ multiplex PCR; TCRdb stores in-frame clones only, minus some. The sample lists about 97,000 clones, approximately 64% occurring once. The chain has TRBV6-1 and TRBJ2-7, with 8 bases that match TRBD2. This TCR came from a human donor in good health. Sequenced input: PBMCs. The CDR3 bases are TGTGCCAGCAGAAGAGCGGGAGAACCCGAGCAGTACTTC. Protein product: CASRRAGEPEQYF.